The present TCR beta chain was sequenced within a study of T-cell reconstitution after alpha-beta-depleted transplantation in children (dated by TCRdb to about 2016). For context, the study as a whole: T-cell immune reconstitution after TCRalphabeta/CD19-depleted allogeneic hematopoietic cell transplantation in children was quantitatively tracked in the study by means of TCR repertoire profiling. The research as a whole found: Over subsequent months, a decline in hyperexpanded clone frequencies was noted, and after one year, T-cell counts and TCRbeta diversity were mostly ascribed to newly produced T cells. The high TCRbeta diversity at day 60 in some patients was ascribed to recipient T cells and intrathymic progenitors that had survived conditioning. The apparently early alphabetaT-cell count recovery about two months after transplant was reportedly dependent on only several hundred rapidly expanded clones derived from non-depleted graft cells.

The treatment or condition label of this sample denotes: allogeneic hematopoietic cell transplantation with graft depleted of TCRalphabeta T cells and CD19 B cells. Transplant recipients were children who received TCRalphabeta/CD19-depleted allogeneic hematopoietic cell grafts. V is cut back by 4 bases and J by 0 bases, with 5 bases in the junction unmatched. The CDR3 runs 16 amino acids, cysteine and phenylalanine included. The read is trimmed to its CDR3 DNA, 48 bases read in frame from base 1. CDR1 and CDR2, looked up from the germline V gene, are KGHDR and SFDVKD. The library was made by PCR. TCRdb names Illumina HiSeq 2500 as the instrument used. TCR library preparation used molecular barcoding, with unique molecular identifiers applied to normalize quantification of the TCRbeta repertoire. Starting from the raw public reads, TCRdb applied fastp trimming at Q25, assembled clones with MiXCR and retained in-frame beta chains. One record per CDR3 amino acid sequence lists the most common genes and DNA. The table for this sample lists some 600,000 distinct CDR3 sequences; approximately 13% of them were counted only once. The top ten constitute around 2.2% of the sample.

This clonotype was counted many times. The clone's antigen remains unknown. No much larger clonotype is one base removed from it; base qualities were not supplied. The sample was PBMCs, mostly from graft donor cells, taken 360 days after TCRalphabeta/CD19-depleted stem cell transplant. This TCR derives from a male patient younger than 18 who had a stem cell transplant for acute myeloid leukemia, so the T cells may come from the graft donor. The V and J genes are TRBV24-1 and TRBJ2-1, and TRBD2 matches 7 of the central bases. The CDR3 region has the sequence CATSERGGSSYNEQFF. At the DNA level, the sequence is TGTGCCACCAGTGAGAGAGGCGGGAGCTCCTACAATGAGCAGTTCTTC.